This TCR beta chain derives from a study of T cell responses to AZD1222 COVID-19 vaccine. For the study at large: Researchers grouped second doses given at about 4 or about 12 weeks into one pool. General observations from the study: Dominant CD4 TCR responses targeted spike regions 160-218 and 743-854.

The assay was immunoSEQ multiplex PCR, and TCRdb's table has in-frame clones only and misses some. The profile shows approximately 100,000 clones, around 93% of them singletons. A remark on this clone: The antigen is not known.

The germline V and J ends were trimmed by 5 bases and 0 bases, with 19 bases remaining between them. Germline V gene data show CDR1 as SGHTA and CDR2 as FQGNSA. This CDR3 is 17 amino acids long. The V and J genes are TRBV7-2 and TRBJ1-1; D gene unclear. The TCR was taken from an adult in good health. The sequences come from peripheral blood, collected on day 0 of AZD1222 vaccination. The CDR3 here is CASSPILSPRLNTEAFF. The CDR3 DNA reads as TGTGCCAGCAGCCCAATCCTCAGCCCTCGGTTGAACACTGAAGCTTTCTTT.